This T cell receptor beta chain was captured by sequencing in a study of technical replicates of blood from several donors. The table came from immunoSEQ multiplex PCR; TCRdb's copy has only in-frame clones and leaves some out. This table has around 80,000 clones, around 93% appearing once. Trimming took 2 bases from V and 10 from J, leaving 17 bases between them. The V gene's germline CDR1 is MNHNS and CDR2 SASEGT. The CDR3 is made up of 14 amino acids. Sequenced input: T cells isolated from PBMCs. This chain links TRBV6-1 with TRBJ1-1; D call uncertain. This clonotype originated in a human donor in good health. The CDR3 nucleotides are TGTGCCAGCAGTGAATGGTCAGGAAAAGTTCTAGCTTTCTTT. It encodes CASSEWSGKVLAFF.